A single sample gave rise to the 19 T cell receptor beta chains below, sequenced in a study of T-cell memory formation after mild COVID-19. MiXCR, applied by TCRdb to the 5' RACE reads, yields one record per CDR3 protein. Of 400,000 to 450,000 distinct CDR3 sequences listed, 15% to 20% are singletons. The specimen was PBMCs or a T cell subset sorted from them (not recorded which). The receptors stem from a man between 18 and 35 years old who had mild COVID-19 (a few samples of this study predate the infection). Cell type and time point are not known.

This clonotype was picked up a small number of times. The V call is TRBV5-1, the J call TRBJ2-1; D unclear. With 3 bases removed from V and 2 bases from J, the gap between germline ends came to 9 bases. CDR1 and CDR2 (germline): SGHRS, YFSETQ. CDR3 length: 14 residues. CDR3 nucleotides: TGCGCCAGCAGCTCCATAGGACCCTACAATGAGCAGTTCTTC. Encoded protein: CASSSIGPYNEQFF.

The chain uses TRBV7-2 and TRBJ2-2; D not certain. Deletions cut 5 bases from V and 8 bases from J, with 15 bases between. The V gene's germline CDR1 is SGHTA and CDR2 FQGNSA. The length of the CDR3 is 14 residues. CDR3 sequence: CASSTSSLMGELFF. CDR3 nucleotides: TGTGCCAGCAGCACGAGCAGTCTCATGGGGGAGCTGTTTTTT.

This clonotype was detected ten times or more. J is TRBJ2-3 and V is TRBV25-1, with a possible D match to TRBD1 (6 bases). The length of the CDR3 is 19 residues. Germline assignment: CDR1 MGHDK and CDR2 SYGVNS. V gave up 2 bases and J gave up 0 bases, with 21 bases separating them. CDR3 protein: CASSEEFTGTPVSTDTQYF. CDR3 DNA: TGTGCCAGCAGTGAAGAATTTACCGGGACACCTGTTAGCACAGATACGCAGTATTTT.

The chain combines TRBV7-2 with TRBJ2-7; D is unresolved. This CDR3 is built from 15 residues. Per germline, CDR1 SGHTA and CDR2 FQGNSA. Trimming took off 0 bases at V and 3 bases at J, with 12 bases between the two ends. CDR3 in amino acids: CASSLAANSLYEQYV. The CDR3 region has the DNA TGTGCCAGCAGCTTAGCAGCGAACTCGCTCTACGAGCAGTACGTC.

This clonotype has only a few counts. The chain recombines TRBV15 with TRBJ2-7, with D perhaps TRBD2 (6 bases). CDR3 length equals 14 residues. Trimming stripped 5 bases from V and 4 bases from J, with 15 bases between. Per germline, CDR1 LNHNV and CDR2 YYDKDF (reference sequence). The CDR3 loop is CATSVDRGTYEQYV. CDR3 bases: TGTGCCACCAGCGTAGACCGGGGGACTTACGAGCAGTACGTC.

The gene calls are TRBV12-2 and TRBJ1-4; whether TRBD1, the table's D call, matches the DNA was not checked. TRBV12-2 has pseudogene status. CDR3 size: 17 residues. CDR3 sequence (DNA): TGTGCAAGTCGCTTAGCGCGCAGGGAGTTACCTAATGAAAAACTGTTTTTT. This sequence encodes CASRLARRELPNEKLFF.

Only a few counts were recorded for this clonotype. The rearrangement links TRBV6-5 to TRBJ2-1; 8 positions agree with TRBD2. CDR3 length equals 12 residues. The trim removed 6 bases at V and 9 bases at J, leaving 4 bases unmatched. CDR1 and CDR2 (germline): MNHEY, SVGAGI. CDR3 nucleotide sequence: TGTGCCAGCAGCCCGGGGGGGCCTGAGCAGTTCTTC. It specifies CASSPGGPEQFF.

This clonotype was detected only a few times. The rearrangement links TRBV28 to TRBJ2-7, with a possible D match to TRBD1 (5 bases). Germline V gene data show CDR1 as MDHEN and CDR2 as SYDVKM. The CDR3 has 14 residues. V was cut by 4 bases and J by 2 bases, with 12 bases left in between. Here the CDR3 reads CASSSGQHPYEQYV. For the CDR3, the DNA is TGTGCCAGCAGTTCCGGACAACACCCCTACGAGCAGTACGTC.

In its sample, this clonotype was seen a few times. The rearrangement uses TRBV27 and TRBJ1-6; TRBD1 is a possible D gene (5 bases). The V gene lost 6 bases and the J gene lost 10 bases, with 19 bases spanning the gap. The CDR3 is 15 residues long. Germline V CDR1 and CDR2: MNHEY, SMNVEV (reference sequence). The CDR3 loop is CASSDPGGRDSPLHF. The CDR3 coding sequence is TGTGCCAGCAGCGACCCTGGAGGGCGGGACTCACCCCTCCACTTT.

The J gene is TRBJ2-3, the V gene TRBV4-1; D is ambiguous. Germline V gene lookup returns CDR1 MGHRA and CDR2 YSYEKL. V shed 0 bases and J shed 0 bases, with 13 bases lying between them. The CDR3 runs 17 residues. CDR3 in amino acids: CASSQDPPPSSTDTQYF. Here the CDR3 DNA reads TGCGCCAGCAGCCAAGATCCCCCACCCTCTAGCACAGATACGCAGTATTTT.

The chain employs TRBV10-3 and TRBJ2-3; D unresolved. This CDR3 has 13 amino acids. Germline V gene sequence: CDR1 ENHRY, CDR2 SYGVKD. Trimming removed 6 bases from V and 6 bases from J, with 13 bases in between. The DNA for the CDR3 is TGTGCCATCAGGGATAATGGGGTGGATACGCAGTATTTT. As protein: CAIRDNGVDTQYF.

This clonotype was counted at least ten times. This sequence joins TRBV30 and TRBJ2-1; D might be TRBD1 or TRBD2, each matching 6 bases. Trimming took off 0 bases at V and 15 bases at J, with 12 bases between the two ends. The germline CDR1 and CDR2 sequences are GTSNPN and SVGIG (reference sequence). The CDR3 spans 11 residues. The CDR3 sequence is CAWSVRGAAFF. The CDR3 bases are TGTGCCTGGAGTGTAAGGGGGGCCGCGTTCTTC.

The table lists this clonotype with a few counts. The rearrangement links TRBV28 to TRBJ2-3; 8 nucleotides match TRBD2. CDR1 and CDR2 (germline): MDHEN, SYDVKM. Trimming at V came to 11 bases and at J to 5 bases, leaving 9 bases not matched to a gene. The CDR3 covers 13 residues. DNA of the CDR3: TGTGCCGGTCGCAGCGGGGGTGAAGATACGCAGTATTTT. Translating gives CAGRSGGEDTQYF.

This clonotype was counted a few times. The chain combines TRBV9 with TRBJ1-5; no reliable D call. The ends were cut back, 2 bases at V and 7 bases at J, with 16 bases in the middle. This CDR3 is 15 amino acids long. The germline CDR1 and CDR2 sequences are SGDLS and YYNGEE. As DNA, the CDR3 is TGTGCCAGCAGCGTTCGACATACGGGGTCCCAGCCCCAGCATTTT. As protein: CASSVRHTGSQPQHF.

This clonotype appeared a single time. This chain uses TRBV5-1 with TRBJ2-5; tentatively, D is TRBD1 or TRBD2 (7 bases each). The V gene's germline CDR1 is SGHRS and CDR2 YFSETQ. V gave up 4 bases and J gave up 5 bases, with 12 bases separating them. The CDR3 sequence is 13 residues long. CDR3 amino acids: CASSTQGGETQYF. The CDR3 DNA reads TGCGCCAGCAGCACTCAGGGGGGGGAGACCCAGTACTTC. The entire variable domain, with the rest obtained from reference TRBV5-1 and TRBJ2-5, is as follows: KAGVTQTPRYLIKTRGQQVTLSCSPISGHRSVSWYQQTPGQGLQFLFEYFSETQRNKGNFPGRFSGRQFSNSRSEMNVSTLELGDSALYLCASSTQGGETQYFGPGTRLLVL.

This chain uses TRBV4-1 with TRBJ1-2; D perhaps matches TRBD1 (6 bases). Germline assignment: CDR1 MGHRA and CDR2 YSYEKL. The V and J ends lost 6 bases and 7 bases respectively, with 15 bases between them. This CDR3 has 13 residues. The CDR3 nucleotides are TGCGCCAGCAGTGTGCAGGGGATTGGTGGCTACACCTTC. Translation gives CASSVQGIGGYTF.

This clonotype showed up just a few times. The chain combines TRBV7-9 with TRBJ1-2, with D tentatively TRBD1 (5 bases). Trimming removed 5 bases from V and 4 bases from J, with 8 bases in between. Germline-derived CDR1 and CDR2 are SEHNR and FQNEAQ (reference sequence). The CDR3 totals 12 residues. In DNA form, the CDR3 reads TGTGCCAGCAGCCGGGGGATCTATGGCTACACCTTC. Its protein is CASSRGIYGYTF.

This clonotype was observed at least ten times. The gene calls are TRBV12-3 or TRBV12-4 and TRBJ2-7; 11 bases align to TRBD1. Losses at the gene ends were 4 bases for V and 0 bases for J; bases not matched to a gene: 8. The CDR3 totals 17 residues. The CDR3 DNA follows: TGTGCCAGCAGTTCGGGGACAGGGGGTCTACGCTCCTACGAGCAGTACTTC. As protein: CASSSGTGGLRSYEQYF.

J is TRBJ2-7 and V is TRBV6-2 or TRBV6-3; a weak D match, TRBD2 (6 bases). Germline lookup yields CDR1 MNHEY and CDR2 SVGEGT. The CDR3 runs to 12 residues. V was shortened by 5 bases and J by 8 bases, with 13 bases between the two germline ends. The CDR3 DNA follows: TGTGCCAGCAGTGCGCTGGGGGGACAGCAGTACGTC. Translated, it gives CASSALGGQQYV.